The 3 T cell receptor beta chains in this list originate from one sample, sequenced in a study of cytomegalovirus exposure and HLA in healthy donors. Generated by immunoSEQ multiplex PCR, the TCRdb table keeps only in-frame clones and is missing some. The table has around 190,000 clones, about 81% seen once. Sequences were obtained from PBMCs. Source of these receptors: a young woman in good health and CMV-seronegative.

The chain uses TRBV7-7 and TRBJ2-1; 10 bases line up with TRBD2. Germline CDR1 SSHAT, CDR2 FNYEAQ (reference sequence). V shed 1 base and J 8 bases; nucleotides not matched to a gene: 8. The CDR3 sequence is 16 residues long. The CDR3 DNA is TGTGCCAGCAGCTTAGGTTCAGCGGGAGGGTGGGATGAGCAGTTCTTC. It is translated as CASSLGSAGGWDEQFF.

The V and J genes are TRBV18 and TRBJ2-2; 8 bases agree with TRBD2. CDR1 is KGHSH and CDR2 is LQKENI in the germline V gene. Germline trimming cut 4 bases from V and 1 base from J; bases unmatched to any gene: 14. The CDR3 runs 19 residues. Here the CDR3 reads CASSQTYALAGRNTGELFF. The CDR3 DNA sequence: TGTGCCAGCTCACAAACTTACGCTTTAGCGGGAAGGAACACCGGGGAGCTGTTTTTT.

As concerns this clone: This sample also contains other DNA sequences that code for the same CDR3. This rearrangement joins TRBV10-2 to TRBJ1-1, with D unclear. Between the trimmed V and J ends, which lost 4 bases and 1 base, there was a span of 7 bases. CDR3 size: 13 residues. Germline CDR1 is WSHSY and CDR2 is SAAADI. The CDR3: CASSVGGNTEAFF. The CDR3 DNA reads TGCGCCAGCAGTGTAGGAGGGAACACTGAAGCTTTCTTT.